One and the same sample provided the 4 T cell receptor beta chains below, sequenced in a study of T-cell memory formation after mild COVID-19. MiXCR was run by TCRdb on the 5' RACE reads, yielding one entry per CDR3 protein. This table has roughly 240,000 distinct CDR3 sequences, 15% to 20% appearing once. Sequencing used PBMCs or a T cell subset sorted from them (not recorded which). These receptors originate from a man aged 18 to 35 who had mild COVID-19 (a few samples of this study predate the infection). Cell type and time point are not known.

V gene TRBV20-1 combines with J gene TRBJ1-1; D perhaps matches TRBD1 (6 bases). The CDR3 runs to 14 residues. V was pared by 0 bases and J by 6 bases, with 14 bases between. The V gene's germline CDR1 is DFQATT and CDR2 SNEGSKA (reference sequence). The CDR3 DNA reads TGCAGTGCTAGAGAGGGCAGGGGAGTGGCTGAAGCTTTCTTT. Translated, it gives CSAREGRGVAEAFF.

This clonotype was detected a few times. The chain uses TRBV24-1 and TRBJ2-1; 10 bases map to TRBD1. The CDR3 consists of 16 residues. Trimming cost V 3 bases and J 5 bases; bases outside gene matches: 6. Germline V CDR1 and CDR2: KGHDR, SFDVKD. CDR3 residues: CATSDPKDRGNNEQFF. The DNA for the CDR3 is TGTGCCACCAGTGATCCCAAGGACAGGGGGAACAATGAGCAGTTCTTC.

The chain has TRBV20-1 and TRBJ2-3; the D gene is possibly TRBD2 (6 bases). This CDR3 has 14 amino acids. The germline gives CDR1 DFQATT, CDR2 SNEGSKA (reference sequence). Trimming pared 4 bases from V and 3 bases from J, leaving 14 bases between. The CDR3 here is CSATRGLSTDTQYF. DNA for the CDR3: TGCAGTGCTACGCGGGGTTTATCTACAGATACGCAGTATTTT.

This clonotype has just a few counts. The V and J genes are TRBV12-3 or TRBV12-4 and TRBJ2-5; maybe TRBD1 (6 bases). This CDR3 has 14 residues. Trimming left V 5 bases short and J 4 bases short, with 14 bases between. The CDR3 sequence is CASSAIQGRETQYF. The CDR3 nucleotides are TGTGCCAGCAGTGCGATCCAGGGGAGAGAGACCCAGTACTTC.